This paragraph reports one TCR beta chain. Its antigen is not known. Trimming removed 3 bases at V and 5 bases at J, with 7 bases between. The germline V gene has CDR1 LGHDT and CDR2 YNNKEL (reference sequence). The CDR3 length is 13 residues. Alongside a J-beta primer mix, a sample-barcoded 5' primer served in a second PCR lasting roughly 6 to 11 cycles. Each CDR3 protein gets one entry after TCRdb re-called the 5' RACE reads with MiXCR. The sample lists some 1.6 million distinct CDR3 sequences; about 35% were seen once. This entry is derived from a study of blood T cells in healthy people across ages. Study results and caveats: More naive CD4+ cells and higher diversity marked long-lived donors relative to aged donors. The lack of PBMC sorting stopped any conclusive naive versus antigen-experienced comparison. Expanded clonotype shifts may have been confounded, as the donors had an unknown CMV status.

Specimen: blood. The genes are TRBV3-1 and TRBJ1-4; D is unclear. This TCR derives from a woman between 25 and 40 years old in good health. CDR3 coding DNA: TGTGCCAGCAGCCAGTCGGAAAATGAAAAACTGTTTTTT. Its translation is CASSQSENEKLFF.